The 29 T cell receptor beta chains given below trace back to one sample, sequenced in a study of lymphopenia after photon versus proton radiotherapy. TCRdb keeps only in-frame clones here, not all; method: immunoSEQ multiplex PCR. The table shows tens of thousands of clones, with 87% occurring only once. The sequences come from peripheral blood, collected from a patient treated with proton-based radiotherapy. Source of these receptors: a man aged 80 or over with esophageal cancer.

V gene TRBV5-8 combines with J gene TRBJ2-7; D gene ambiguous. The CDR3 has 11 amino acids. The germline gives CDR1 SGHTS, CDR2 YDEGEE. Trimming left V 2 bases short and J 3 bases short, with 3 bases between. The CDR3 loop is CASSLDYEQYF. The DNA for the CDR3 is TGTGCCAGCAGCTTAGACTACGAGCAGTACTTC.

V is TRBV19 and J is TRBJ2-4, with 7 bases aligning to TRBD1. Per the germline V gene, CDR1 is LNHDA and CDR2 is SQIVND (reference sequence). The CDR3 is 17 residues long. The V and J ends lost 1 base and 3 bases, in that order; junction bases with no gene match: 9. The CDR3 sequence: CASSIALAGGDKNIQYF. The CDR3 nucleotides are TGTGCCAGTAGTATAGCACTGGCAGGGGGTGACAAAAACATTCAGTACTTC.

The chain couples TRBV6-1 to TRBJ2-5, with 12 bases lining up with TRBD1. The J call may be mistaken, given a closer DNA end match to TRBJ2-7. Per germline, CDR1 MNHNS and CDR2 SASEGT. The CDR3 runs 15 residues. The CDR3, as DNA: TGTGCCAGCAGTGGGGGGACAGGGGGCATCTACGAGCAGTACTTC. Encoded protein: CASSGGTGGIYEQYF.

The genes are TRBV19 and TRBJ1-4, with 9 bases fitting TRBD1. CDR3 size: 14 residues. Germline CDR1 reads LNHDA; CDR2 reads SQIVND (reference sequence). The V gene end was trimmed by 6 bases and the J gene end by 3 bases; junction bases not matched to a gene: 2. CDR3 residues: CASSRTGANEKLFF. In nucleotides, the CDR3 is TGTGCCAGTAGCCGGACAGGGGCTAATGAAAAACTGTTTTTT.

The chain carries TRBV4-2 and TRBJ2-7, with no clear D. CDR3 length: 12 residues. Germline V lookup: CDR1 LGHNA, CDR2 YNFKEQ. V dropped 5 bases and J dropped 3 bases, with 8 bases sitting between them. The CDR3 DNA sequence: TGTGCCAGCAGCTTCCTAAACTACGAGCAGTACTTC. Translated, it gives CASSFLNYEQYF.

V usage is TRBV11-2 and J usage is TRBJ2-3; D ambiguous. The CDR3 sequence is 14 residues long. The V gene lost 5 bases and the J gene lost 0 bases, with 9 bases spanning the gap. CDR1 is SGHAT, CDR2 FQNNGV, per germline. CDR3 in amino acids: CASSPLLSTDTQYF. The CDR3 DNA is TGTGCCAGCAGCCCCCTACTGAGCACAGATACGCAGTATTTT.

The table lists this clone with a count of one. The chain links TRBV27 to TRBJ2-7, with a weak D call TRBD1 (5 bases). Per germline, CDR1 MNHEY and CDR2 SMNVEV (reference sequence). V lost 8 bases, J lost 5 bases, and 19 bases lay in between. This CDR3 comprises 14 residues. In nucleotides, the CDR3 is TGTGCCAGCGGCCCTGGGGCTAGGGTAAACGAGCAGTACTTC. It yields the protein CASGPGARVNEQYF.

V and J are TRBV7-2 and TRBJ2-7; a possible D gene is TRBD2 (5 bases). CDR3 length: 16 residues. V was trimmed by 1 base and J by 2 bases, leaving 15 bases between them. Germline V gene data show CDR1 as SGHTA and CDR2 as FQGNSA. This CDR3 reads CASSLGGLDIPYEQYF. CDR3 nucleotides: TGTGCCAGCAGCTTAGGAGGGCTAGACATCCCCTACGAGCAGTACTTC. The variable domain in full, completed from reference TRBV7-2 and TRBJ2-7, reads GAGVSQSPSNKVTEKGKDVELRCDPISGHTALYWYRQSLGQGLEFLIYFQGNSAPDKSGLPSDRFSAERTGGSVSTLTIQRTQQEDSAVYLCASSLGGLDIPYEQYFGPGTRLTVT.

The V gene is TRBV7-2, the J gene TRBJ2-3; D is unclear. The ends were cut back, 8 bases at V and 4 bases at J, with 7 bases in the middle. The length of the CDR3 is 11 residues. Germline lookup yields CDR1 SGHTA and CDR2 FQGNSA. The CDR3: CASGWADTQYF. The CDR3 bases are TGTGCCAGCGGGTGGGCAGATACGCAGTATTTT.

The V gene is TRBV6-4, the J gene TRBJ2-5, with D tentatively TRBD2 (6 bases). Germline assignment: CDR1 MRHNA and CDR2 SNTAGT. The length of the CDR3 is 13 residues. V lost 5 bases to trimming and J lost 1 base, with 8 bases between them. CDR3 coding DNA: TGTGCCAGCAGTATTAGCGGCCAAGAGACCCAGTACTTC. Amino acid sequence: CASSISGQETQYF.

J is TRBJ2-1 and V is TRBV18; D uncertain. CDR3 length equals 13 residues. Germline CDR1 reads KGHSH; CDR2 reads LQKENI. V lost 1 base to trimming and J lost 5 bases, with 6 bases between them. The CDR3 protein is CASSPRQDNEQFF. CDR3 coding DNA: TGTGCCAGCTCACCACGGCAGGACAATGAGCAGTTCTTC.

The chain uses TRBV7-3 and TRBJ2-5; D uncertain. The CDR3 is 15 residues long. V lost 2 bases, J lost 0 bases, and 10 bases lay in between. Germline V CDR1 and CDR2: SGHTA, FQGTGA. This chain's CDR3 is CASSLARSDQETQYF. In DNA form, the CDR3 reads TGTGCCAGCAGCTTAGCGCGGTCAGACCAAGAGACCCAGTACTTC. Full variable domain (remainder filled in from reference TRBV7-3 and TRBJ2-5): GAGVSQTPSNKVTEKGKYVELRCDPISGHTALYWYRQSLGQGPEFLIYFQGTGAADDSGLPNDRFFAVRPEGSVSTLKIQRTERGDSAVYLCASSLARSDQETQYFGPGTRLLVL.

The rearrangement joins TRBV4-1 to TRBJ2-6; tentatively, D is TRBD1 (5 bases). Germline CDR1 and CDR2: MGHRA and YSYEKL. The CDR3 has 15 residues. Trimming shortened V by 4 bases and J by 3 bases, and 10 bases separated the two germline ends. The CDR3 sequence: CASSRGQGGANVLTF. DNA of the CDR3: TGCGCCAGCAGCCGGGGCCAGGGTGGGGCCAACGTCCTGACTTTC.

The DNA for the CDR3 is TGTGCCAGCAGCTATTCCGTAGGATCTGGAAACACCATATATTTT. It encodes CASSYSVGSGNTIYF. The V gene is TRBV7-2, the J gene TRBJ1-3; unclear D gene. Trimming pared 4 bases from V and 1 base from J, leaving 11 bases between. This CDR3 has 15 residues. The germline V gene encodes CDR1 SGHTA and CDR2 FQGNSA.

The rearrangement joins TRBV27 to TRBJ2-5; no definite D call. The germline V gene encodes CDR1 MNHEY and CDR2 SMNVEV (reference sequence). Between the trimmed V and J ends, which lost 3 bases and 2 bases, there was a span of 7 bases. The CDR3 sequence is 13 residues long. This CDR3 is CASSFSLQETQYF. CDR3 nucleotide sequence: TGTGCCAGCAGTTTCTCGTTACAAGAGACCCAGTACTTC.

The chain links TRBV9 to TRBJ2-7; D gene uncertain. The CDR3 length is 14 residues. In germline, CDR1 is SGDLS, CDR2 YYNGEE. V shed 0 bases and J shed 0 bases, with 7 bases lying between them. CDR3 bases: TGTGCCAGCAGCGTAGATCTGACCTCCTACGAGCAGTACTTC. This encodes CASSVDLTSYEQYF.

This clone occurred a few times. This CDR3 reads CASSPGTGAQETQYF. The CDR3 DNA sequence: TGTGCCAGCAGCCCCGGGACAGGGGCCCAAGAGACCCAGTACTTC. The V call is TRBV5-5, the J call TRBJ2-5; 10 nucleotides align to TRBD1. Germline V gene lookup returns CDR1 SGHKS and CDR2 YYEKEE (reference sequence). The CDR3 sequence is 15 residues long. V shed 4 bases and J 1 base; nucleotides not matched to a gene: 4. Combining the CDR3 with reference TRBV5-5 and TRBJ2-5 gives the whole variable domain DAGVTQSPTHLIKTRGQQVTLRCSPISGHKSVSWYQQVLGQGPQFIFQYYEKEERGRGNFPDRFSARQFPNYSSELNVNALLLGDSALYLCASSPGTGAQETQYFGPGTRLLVL.

This sequence joins TRBV7-3 and TRBJ2-7; the match to TRBD2 covers 11 bases. Per germline, CDR1 SGHTA and CDR2 FQGTGA. This CDR3 comprises 15 residues. Losses at the gene ends were 6 bases for V and 3 bases for J; bases not matched to a gene: 7. The CDR3 spells CASSPMGTSGYEQYF. DNA for the CDR3: TGTGCCAGCAGTCCTATGGGGACTAGCGGCTACGAGCAGTACTTC.

This clone appeared a single time. The gene calls are TRBV5-1 and TRBJ1-5; D uncertain. CDR1 and CDR2 (germline): SGHRS, YFSETQ. The CDR3 is 14 residues long. Trimming stripped 4 bases from V and 0 bases from J, with 8 bases between. The CDR3 protein is CASSPGNSNQPQHF. CDR3 coding DNA: TGCGCCAGCAGCCCCGGGAATAGCAATCAGCCCCAGCATTTT. Filled out from reference TRBV5-1 and TRBJ1-5, the complete variable domain reads KAGVTQTPRYLIKTRGQQVTLSCSPISGHRSVSWYQQTPGQGLQFLFEYFSETQRNKGNFPGRFSGRQFSNSRSEMNVSTLELGDSALYLCASSPGNSNQPQHFGDGTRLSIL.

The genes are TRBV6-5 and TRBJ2-1; 7 bases agree with TRBD2. Germline V gene data show CDR1 as MNHEY and CDR2 as SVGAGI. V shed 4 bases, J shed 3 bases, and the junction held 6 bases outside the gene matches. This CDR3 spans 15 amino acids. The CDR3 coding sequence is TGTGCCAGCAGTTCCTTTGGACTAGACTACAATGAGCAGTTCTTC. The encoded protein is CASSSFGLDYNEQFF.

The genes are TRBV7-9 and TRBJ2-7; a weak D match, TRBD1 (5 bases). Trimming shortened V by 2 bases and J by 5 bases, and 10 bases separated the two germline ends. The germline V gene has CDR1 SEHNR and CDR2 FQNEAQ (reference sequence). This CDR3 has 13 residues. The DNA of the CDR3 is TGTGCCAGCAGCTTAAGCACAGGACACGAGCAGTACTTC. This gives the protein CASSLSTGHEQYF.

There are a few counts of this clone. The gene calls are TRBV4-1 and TRBJ1-6; D remains unclear. The germline V gene encodes CDR1 MGHRA and CDR2 YSYEKL. The V gene lost 0 bases and the J gene lost 8 bases, with 8 bases spanning the gap. The CDR3 has 14 amino acids. CDR3 in DNA: TGCGCCAGCAGCCAAGATTACGGCTATTCACCCCTCCACTTT. This translates into CASSQDYGYSPLHF.

The chain couples TRBV5-1 to TRBJ1-6; no clear D gene. V gave up 1 base and J gave up 7 bases, with 12 bases separating them. Germline loops: CDR1 SGHRS, CDR2 YFSETQ. This CDR3 has 15 residues. DNA of the CDR3: TGCGCCAGCAGCTTGCTCCTAGGAGAGAATTCACCCCTCCACTTT. This translates into CASSLLLGENSPLHF.

The V gene is TRBV7-8, the J gene TRBJ2-4; tentatively, D is TRBD2 (6 bases). Germline assignment: CDR1 SGHVS and CDR2 FQNEAQ. This CDR3 contains 15 residues. Between the trimmed V and J ends, which lost 0 bases and 4 bases, there was a span of 10 bases. The DNA of the CDR3 is TGTGCCAGCAGCTTAGCCGAGGACTATAAAAACATTCAGTACTTC. This gives the protein CASSLAEDYKNIQYF.

This CDR3 reads CASSGTSGRVETQYF. The DNA of the CDR3 is TGCGCCAGCAGCGGGACTAGCGGGAGAGTTGAGACCCAGTACTTC. J is TRBJ2-5 and V is TRBV4-1; TRBD2 matches 14 bases. Germline V lookup: CDR1 MGHRA, CDR2 YSYEKL. The CDR3 is 15 amino acids. Trimming removed 5 bases from V and 5 bases from J; junction bases left unmatched: 4.

The chain combines TRBV7-9 with TRBJ2-3; the D is unclear. The V and J ends lost 5 bases and 0 bases respectively, with 12 bases between them. Germline CDR1 reads SEHNR; CDR2 reads FQNEAQ (reference sequence). The CDR3 is 15 residues long. The CDR3 sequence: CASSPPTISTDTQYF. CDR3 DNA: TGTGCCAGCAGCCCACCCACGATTAGCACAGATACGCAGTATTTT.

This clone was recorded once. The chain recombines TRBV11-3 with TRBJ2-1; the match to TRBD2 covers 10 bases. Germline V gene lookup returns CDR1 SGHNT and CDR2 YENEEA. J gave up 2 bases and V 5 bases, and 9 bases lay outside the gene matches. The CDR3 has 17 amino acids. The CDR3 coding sequence is TGTGCCAGCAGCCAGGATGCCGGGACTAGCGCCTACAATGAGCAGTTCTTC. Encoded protein: CASSQDAGTSAYNEQFF.

CDR3 sequence reads: CASKVVYNEQFF. DNA for the CDR3: TGTGCCAGCAAAGTGGTCTACAATGAGCAGTTCTTC. V is TRBV7-9 and J is TRBJ2-1, with no clear D. CDR1 is SEHNR, CDR2 FQNEAQ, per germline (reference sequence). V lost 7 bases and J 3 bases, leaving 7 bases between the germline ends. The CDR3 is 12 residues long.

The gene calls are TRBV25-1 and TRBJ1-2; D remains ambiguous. The V end was cut by 5 bases, the J end by 4 bases, with 5 bases between. Looked up from germline, CDR1 is MGHDK and CDR2 is SYGVNS. This CDR3 contains 11 residues. Written as DNA, the CDR3 is TGTGCCAGCAGTAAGGGCTATGGCTACACCTTC. This translates into CASSKGYGYTF.